The rows below give T cell receptor beta chains drawn from one sample of a study of blood T cells in healthy people across ages. TCRdb passed the 5' RACE reads through MiXCR, listing each CDR3 protein once. The sample lists 800,000 or so distinct CDR3 sequences; roughly 25% were seen once. The same data also contributed to another study, on T cells of mothers and their children.

Sequencing was performed on blood. The receptors stem from a boy younger than 18 in good health. Each CDR3 is given without its conserved first and last residue. A D gene is named only where the DNA matches it firmly.

v_call: TRBV2
d_call: -
cdr3_aa: ASSERGDPYEQY

v_call: TRBV25-1
d_call: -
cdr3_aa: ASSEYLREETQY

v_call: TRBV7-2
d_call: -
cdr3_aa: ASSFSGKTNTGELF

v_call: TRBV7-9
d_call: TRBD1
cdr3_aa: ASSLVGTGEAETQY

v_call: TRBV20-1
d_call: -
cdr3_aa: SARDISGGANTGELF

v_call: TRBV5-1
d_call: -
cdr3_aa: ASSLTANIQETQY

v_call: TRBV2
d_call: TRBD1
cdr3_aa: ASSELRQGGSRNTEAF

v_call: TRBV5-1
d_call: -
cdr3_aa: ASSQGPGADTQY

v_call: TRBV28
d_call: TRBD1
cdr3_aa: ASSSQGANSGNTIY

v_call: TRBV20-1
d_call: -
cdr3_aa: SARDLAGSTDTQY

v_call: TRBV19
d_call: TRBD1
cdr3_aa: ATKAGQGNEKLF

v_call: TRBV5-1
d_call: TRBD2
cdr3_aa: ASSLGLAGLNTGELF

v_call: TRBV10-3
d_call: -
cdr3_aa: AISEPPRTGQPNEAF

v_call: TRBV3-1
d_call: -
cdr3_aa: ASSPDKLRIGNTEAF

v_call: TRBV7-2
d_call: TRBD1
cdr3_aa: ASSLTNRGIRSPLH

v_call: TRBV14
d_call: -
cdr3_aa: ASSQGLLAKNIQY

v_call: TRBV28
d_call: -
cdr3_aa: ASWVQENTEAF

v_call: TRBV12-3/TRBV12-4
d_call: TRBD1
cdr3_aa: ASSPKGAELYGYT

v_call: TRBV18
d_call: -
cdr3_aa: ASSPGGDGYGYT

v_call: TRBV29-1
d_call: TRBD2
cdr3_aa: SVTPGLAVSGQF

v_call: TRBV20-1
d_call: -
cdr3_aa: SAPRGEGGTEAF

v_call: TRBV9
d_call: TRBD1
cdr3_aa: ASNRQGTDTQY

v_call: TRBV7-2
d_call: -
cdr3_aa: ASSLLREAF

v_call: TRBV27
d_call: -
cdr3_aa: ASAGGGPISYNEQF

v_call: TRBV4-3
d_call: TRBD1
cdr3_aa: ASSQGDRDQETQY

v_call: TRBV12-3/TRBV12-4
d_call: -
cdr3_aa: ASSYGWVEQY